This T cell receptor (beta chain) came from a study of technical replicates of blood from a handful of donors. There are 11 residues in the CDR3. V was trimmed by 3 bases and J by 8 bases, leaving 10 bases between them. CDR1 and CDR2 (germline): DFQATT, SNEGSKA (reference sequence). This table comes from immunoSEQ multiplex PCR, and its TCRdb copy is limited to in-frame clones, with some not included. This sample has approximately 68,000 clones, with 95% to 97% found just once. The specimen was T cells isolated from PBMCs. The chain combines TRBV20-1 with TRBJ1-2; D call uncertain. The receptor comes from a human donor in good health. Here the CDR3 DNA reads TGCAGTGCTAGTAACGGGGAAGGCTACACCTTC. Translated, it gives CSASNGEGYTF.